The 32 T cell receptor beta chains reported below all come from one sample, sequenced in a study. Each CDR3 protein gets one entry after TCRdb re-called the RT-PCR reads with MiXCR. The data contain about 680,000 distinct CDR3 sequences, approximately 15% of them singletons. Sequencing input: memory CD4+ T cells from blood. These receptors originate from a female donor in good health, serving as a healthy control.

This clonotype was detected ten times or more. The chain employs TRBV5-1 and TRBJ2-1; D is uncertain. CDR3 length: 11 amino acids. V shed 1 base and J shed 8 bases, with 4 bases lying between them. Germline CDR1 reads SGHRS; CDR2 reads YFSETQ. The CDR3 sequence is CASSLRDEQFF. The DNA for the CDR3 is TGCGCCAGCAGCTTGAGGGATGAGCAGTTCTTC. The full variable domain, with the rest looked up from reference TRBV5-1 and TRBJ2-1, is KAGVTQTPRYLIKTRGQQVTLSCSPISGHRSVSWYQQTPGQGLQFLFEYFSETQRNKGNFPGRFSGRQFSNSRSEMNVSTLELGDSALYLCASSLRDEQFFGPGTRLTVL.

V gene TRBV20-1 combines with J gene TRBJ2-3; TRBD2 agrees at 12 bases. The J segment lost 2 bases and the V segment lost 3 bases, leaving 6 bases of the junction unmatched. The CDR3 is 16 amino acids. Germline values: CDR1 DFQATT, CDR2 SNEGSKA (reference sequence). CDR3 nucleotides: TGCAGTGCTAGGAGACTAGCGGGAGCCGCCACAGATACGCAGTATTTT. This sequence encodes CSARRLAGAATDTQYF.

On this clonotype itself: One base away lies a much larger clone, so this may be a sequencing read error. This rearrangement joins TRBV5-5 to TRBJ2-2; perhaps TRBD2 as D (6 bases). The CDR3 has 16 amino acids. The V gene's germline CDR1 is SGHKS and CDR2 YYEKEE (reference sequence). The CDR3 protein is CASSLAVSEGTEELFF. The CDR3 DNA reads as TGTGCCAGCAGCTTGGCGGTATCGGAGGGGACCGAGGAGCTGTTTTTT.

This chain uses TRBV20-1 with TRBJ2-3; 11 nucleotides agree with TRBD1. The CDR3 is 16 residues long. With 4 bases clipped from V and 3 bases from J, the junction kept 9 bases outside the gene matches. The germline V gene has CDR1 DFQATT and CDR2 SNEGSKA (reference sequence). CDR3 in amino acids: CSATHPRDRGTDTQYF. Here the CDR3 DNA reads TGCAGTGCTACGCACCCTAGGGACAGGGGGACAGATACGCAGTATTTT.

This clonotype was recorded many times. J is TRBJ1-6 and V is TRBV20-1; D perhaps matches TRBD1 (5 bases). Trimming took off 5 bases at V and 10 bases at J, with 21 bases between the two ends. This CDR3 region has 15 residues. Germline values: CDR1 DFQATT, CDR2 SNEGSKA (reference sequence). The CDR3 coding sequence is TGCAGTGCTCGGGGCCCGCCGCTTGCGGGCTCACCCCTCCACTTT. Amino acid sequence: CSARGPPLAGSPLHF.

The chain links TRBV4-2 to TRBJ1-1, with D perhaps TRBD1 (5 bases). The germline V gene has CDR1 LGHNA and CDR2 YNFKEQ. This CDR3 has 14 residues. V lost 0 bases and J lost 7, with 12 bases in between. The CDR3 here is CASSQDRMGREAFF. DNA of the CDR3: TGTGCCAGCAGCCAAGATAGGATGGGGCGTGAAGCTTTCTTT.

This clonotype occurred many times. The CDR3 spells CSVEGLADEQFF. For the CDR3, the DNA is TGCAGCGTTGAAGGACTAGCGGATGAGCAGTTCTTC. The V gene is TRBV29-1, the J gene TRBJ2-1; the match to TRBD2 covers 9 bases. Looked up from germline, CDR1 is SQVTM and CDR2 is ANQGSEA. The CDR3 contains 12 residues. J gave up 8 bases and V 1 base, and 0 bases lay outside the gene matches.

The chain is built from TRBV28 and TRBJ1-3; a weak D match, TRBD1 (5 bases). The CDR3 extends over 11 amino acids. The germline V gene encodes CDR1 MDHEN and CDR2 SYDVKM. V lost 9 bases, J lost 6 bases, and 9 bases lay in between. The CDR3 region is CASWDLNTIYF. DNA for the CDR3: TGTGCCAGTTGGGACCTAAACACCATATATTTT.

There are many counts of this clonotype. The V gene is TRBV20-1, the J gene TRBJ1-2, with D tentatively TRBD1 (6 bases). V was trimmed by 5 bases and J by 1 base, leaving 11 bases between them. The CDR3 spans 13 residues. In germline, CDR1 is DFQATT, CDR2 SNEGSKA (reference sequence). This chain's CDR3 is CSAGTGSNYGYTF. The CDR3 region has the DNA TGCAGTGCTGGAACAGGGAGTAACTATGGCTACACCTTC.

This clonotype was detected many times. The chain carries TRBV10-3 and TRBJ1-2, with D maybe TRBD1 (5 bases). Germline CDR1 reads ENHRY; CDR2 reads SYGVKD. The CDR3 extends over 14 amino acids. Trimming removed 6 bases at V and 4 bases at J, with 15 bases between. The CDR3 coding sequence is TGTGCCATCAGCGAGCCGGGGGGAACCTATGGCTACACCTTC. It is translated as CAISEPGGTYGYTF.

This clonotype was found a few times. The chain carries TRBV28 and TRBJ2-7; D unclear. Germline values: CDR1 MDHEN, CDR2 SYDVKM. The CDR3 covers 13 residues. V lost 5 bases, J lost 7 bases, and 15 bases lay in between. The CDR3 is CASSASDGPEQYF. The DNA for the CDR3 is TGTGCCAGCAGTGCCTCAGACGGCCCGGAGCAGTACTTC.

This clonotype was counted ten times or more. The junction departs from the called germline gene at one end, perhaps through a read error. This chain uses TRBV5-1 with TRBJ1-1; D ambiguous. The germline CDR1 and CDR2 sequences are SGHRS and YFSETQ. CDR3 size: 13 residues. The DNA for the CDR3 is TGTGCCAGCAGTTTACAATCGAACACTGAAGCTTTCTTT. Translating it yields CASSLQSNTEAFF.

This clonotype showed up many times. The V gene is TRBV20-1, the J gene TRBJ2-7; D is ambiguous. Trimming shortened V by 3 bases and J by 3 bases, and 6 bases separated the two germline ends. CDR3 length: 11 amino acids. In germline, CDR1 is DFQATT, CDR2 SNEGSKA (reference sequence). The CDR3 nucleotides read TGCAGTGCTAGTAGGGACTACGAGCAGTACTTC. It is translated as CSASRDYEQYF.

This clonotype was counted only a few times. This may stem from a read error, because a much larger clone lies one nucleotide away. This chain links TRBV4-2 with TRBJ2-7, with TRBD1 matching over 11 bases. The CDR3 extends over 15 amino acids. Germline assignment: CDR1 LGHNA and CDR2 YNFKEQ. V shed 3 bases and J 0 bases; nucleotides not matched to a gene: 1. The CDR3 DNA sequence: TGTGCCAGCAGCCACGGGACAGGGGGCTCCTACGAGCAGTACTTC. The encoded protein is CASSHGTGGSYEQYF.

The J gene is TRBJ2-5, the V gene TRBV30; D may correspond to TRBD1 or TRBD2 (5 bases each). V lost 0 bases, J lost 5 bases, and 13 bases lay in between. In germline, CDR1 is GTSNPN, CDR2 SVGIG (reference sequence). The CDR3 is 14 amino acids. The CDR3 nucleotides read TGTGCCTGGAGTGTAGAGAGGGGAGTCGAGACCCAGTACTTC. Translation gives CAWSVERGVETQYF.

This clonotype was counted a few times. The CDR3 DNA reads TGCGCCAGCAGCTTGGGACCCAACTTGAATCAGCCCCAGCATTTT. Translation: CASSLGPNLNQPQHF. The chain employs TRBV5-1 and TRBJ1-5; D gene ambiguous. Germline lookup yields CDR1 SGHRS and CDR2 YFSETQ. This CDR3 has 15 residues. Trimming cost V 0 bases and J 4 bases, with 11 bases left between them.

The chain links TRBV12-5 to TRBJ2-3; 11 positions match TRBD2. CDR1 and CDR2 (germline): LGHNT, FRNRAP. Trimming cost V 1 base and J 5 bases; bases outside gene matches: 5. This CDR3 contains 16 residues. The CDR3 DNA is TGTGCTAGTGGTTTGGGACTAGCGGGGACTCGAGATACGCAGTATTTT. This encodes CASGLGLAGTRDTQYF.

This clonotype was recorded a few times. CDR3 protein: CGIGSVLDSNQPQHF. In DNA, the CDR3 is TGCGGGATAGGCTCGGTCCTAGATAGCAATCAGCCCCAGCATTTT. This sequence joins TRBV20-1 and TRBJ1-5; no definite D call. Per germline, CDR1 DFQATT and CDR2 SNEGSKA (reference sequence). The CDR3 loop spans 15 amino acids.

This chain uses TRBV6-5 with TRBJ1-3; D uncertain. V lost 8 bases, J lost 3 bases, and 17 bases lay in between. There are 15 residues in the CDR3. The V gene's germline CDR1 is MNHEY and CDR2 SVGAGI. CDR3 DNA sequence: TGTGCCAGCTTAGAGAGGGCAGACCTTGGAAACACCATATATTTT. Protein: CASLERADLGNTIYF.

The chain joins TRBV27 to TRBJ2-2; 13 bases are shared with TRBD2. The germline gives CDR1 MNHEY, CDR2 SMNVEV (reference sequence). V was pared by 7 bases and J by 7 bases, with 6 bases of the junction left unmatched. The CDR3 extends over 15 amino acids. The CDR3, as DNA: TGTGCCAGCACCCGACTAGCGGGAGGTTACGGGGAGCTGTTTTTT. Protein sequence: CASTRLAGGYGELFF.

This clonotype was observed many times. V gene TRBV5-1 combines with J gene TRBJ2-1; 9 bases map to TRBD2. Germline V lookup: CDR1 SGHRS, CDR2 YFSETQ. Trimming took 4 bases from V and 8 from J; bases not matched to a gene: 7. This CDR3 contains 14 residues. CDR3 in amino acids: CASSQGLASDEQFF. The DNA for the CDR3 is TGCGCCAGCAGCCAGGGACTAGCCTCCGATGAGCAGTTCTTC.

There are a few counts of this clonotype. In nucleotides, the CDR3 is TGTGCCATCAGTGAAAGGGGCCCCGACTATGGCTACACCTTC. Translated: CAISERGPDYGYTF. This chain connects TRBV10-3 to TRBJ1-2; perhaps TRBD1 as D (5 bases). The germline V and J ends were trimmed by 3 bases and 3 bases, with 11 bases remaining between them. Germline CDR1 reads ENHRY; CDR2 reads SYGVKD. The CDR3 covers 14 residues.

The V gene is TRBV5-1, the J gene TRBJ2-3; D is ambiguous. This CDR3 comprises 15 residues. Per the germline V gene, CDR1 is SGHRS and CDR2 is YFSETQ. The V end lost 2 bases, the J end lost 0 bases, and 10 bases lay between the germline ends. As DNA, the CDR3 is TGCGCCAGCAGCTTCCTCCCGACTAGCACAGATACGCAGTATTTT. It specifies CASSFLPTSTDTQYF.

Only a few counts were recorded for this clonotype. The CDR3 here is CASSQLTGRSGYNEQFF. The CDR3 DNA follows: TGTGCCAGCAGCCAGCTGACAGGGAGGTCTGGGTACAATGAGCAGTTCTTC. V gene TRBV3-1 combines with J gene TRBJ2-1; D possibly corresponds to TRBD1 (7 bases). Trimming shortened V by 3 bases and J by 4 bases, and 19 bases separated the two germline ends. This CDR3 contains 17 residues. From germline, CDR1 is LGHDT and CDR2 YNNKEL (reference sequence).

This clonotype was picked up a small number of times. The J gene is TRBJ2-3, the V gene TRBV5-1, with 7 bases lining up with TRBD1. This CDR3 is built from 15 residues. Germline V gene data show CDR1 as SGHRS and CDR2 as YFSETQ. The trim removed 1 base at V and 1 base at J, leaving 3 bases unmatched. This chain's CDR3 is CASSLFGQGTDTQYF. The CDR3 DNA sequence: TGCGCCAGCAGCTTGTTCGGACAGGGCACAGATACGCAGTATTTT.

The chain couples TRBV5-5 to TRBJ2-2; tentative D call: TRBD2 (5 bases). V dropped 0 bases and J dropped 4 bases, with 13 bases sitting between them. This CDR3 has 16 residues. CDR1 and CDR2 (germline): SGHKS, YYEKEE (reference sequence). DNA of the CDR3: TGTGCCAGCAGCTTGGGGGAGCGGAACCCCACCGGGGAGCTGTTTTTT. This gives the protein CASSLGERNPTGELFF.

This clonotype was observed a handful of times. The rearrangement uses TRBV24-1 and TRBJ1-2; unclear D gene. CDR1 is KGHDR and CDR2 is SFDVKD in the germline V gene. V was shortened by 4 bases and J by 6 bases, with 11 bases between the two germline ends. The CDR3 is made up of 13 amino acids. The CDR3 region is CATSEGQEDGYTF. In nucleotides, the CDR3 is TGTGCCACCAGTGAAGGGCAGGAGGATGGCTACACCTTC.

This clonotype came up a few times. This chain joins TRBV29-1 and TRBJ2-3, with no clear D. The V gene lost 4 bases and the J gene lost 4 bases, with 6 bases spanning the gap. Germline V gene sequence: CDR1 SQVTM, CDR2 ANQGSEA. The CDR3 loop spans 11 amino acids. The CDR3 coding sequence is TGCAGCGTTGTAAAAGCAGATACGCAGTATTTT. Translating it yields CSVVKADTQYF.

The rearrangement joins TRBV2 to TRBJ1-2; TRBD1 matches at 8 bases. V lost 6 bases and J lost 8; bases outside the gene matches: 8. Looked up from germline, CDR1 is SNHLY and CDR2 is FYNNEI. CDR3 length equals 13 residues. CDR3 loop: CASRETGAGGYTF. As DNA, the CDR3 is TGTGCCAGCAGGGAGACAGGGGCTGGGGGCTACACCTTC.

V is TRBV20-1 and J is TRBJ1-5; perhaps TRBD1 as D (6 bases). CDR1 and CDR2 (germline): DFQATT, SNEGSKA (reference sequence). This CDR3 contains 13 residues. V gave up 6 bases and J gave up 5 bases, with 14 bases separating them. Written as DNA, the CDR3 is TGCAGTGCATCCGGCAGGGGTGATCAGCCCCAGCATTTT. Its protein is CSASGRGDQPQHF.

This clonotype was counted between two and nine times. The chain joins TRBV11-2 to TRBJ1-2; D call uncertain. The CDR3 is 14 residues long. The V and J ends lost 1 base and 3 bases respectively, with 9 bases between them. Per germline, CDR1 SGHAT and CDR2 FQNNGV. This CDR3 reads CASSLGRWDYGYTF. The DNA for the CDR3 is TGTGCCAGCAGCTTAGGGAGGTGGGACTATGGCTACACCTTC.

The sample holds a few counts of this clonotype. The chain couples TRBV28 to TRBJ1-2; tentative D call: TRBD1 (6 bases). Trimming cost V 9 bases and J 3 bases, with 11 bases left between them. Germline values: CDR1 MDHEN, CDR2 SYDVKM. The CDR3 is 12 residues long. The CDR3 loop is CASSEGDYGYTF. The CDR3 region has the DNA TGTGCCAGTTCCGAGGGGGACTATGGCTACACCTTC.